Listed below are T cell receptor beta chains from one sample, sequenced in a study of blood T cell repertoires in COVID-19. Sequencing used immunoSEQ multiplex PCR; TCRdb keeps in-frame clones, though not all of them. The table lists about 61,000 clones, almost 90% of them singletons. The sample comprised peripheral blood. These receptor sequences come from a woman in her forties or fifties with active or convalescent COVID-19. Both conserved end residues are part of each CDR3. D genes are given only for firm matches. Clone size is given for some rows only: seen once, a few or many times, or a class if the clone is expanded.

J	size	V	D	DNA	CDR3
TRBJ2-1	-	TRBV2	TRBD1	TGTGCCAGCAGTGTGGTCGCGGGACAGGGGGCCAGTGAGCAGTTCTTC	CASSVVAGQGASEQFF
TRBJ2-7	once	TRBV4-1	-	TGCGCCAGCAGCCATCCCCCTGGCGGGAATTCCTACGAGCAGTACTTC	CASSHPPGGNSYEQYF
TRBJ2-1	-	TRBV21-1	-	TGTGCCAGCAGCAAGGTGGAGCGGGAGAGGTCCAATGAGCAGTTCTTC	CASSKVERERSNEQFF
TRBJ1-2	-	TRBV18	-	TGTGCCAGCTCAGCAAATGCGGGAGCGTCAGGCTACACCTTC	CASSANAGASGYTF
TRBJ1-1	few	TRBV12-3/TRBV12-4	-	TGTGCCAGCAGCACCCTTTTAGCTGAAGCTTTCTTT	CASSTLLAEAFF
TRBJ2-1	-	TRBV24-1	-	TGTGCCACCAGTGGCGGGGCCTACAATGAGCAGTTCTTC	CATSGGAYNEQFF
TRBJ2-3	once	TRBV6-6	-	TGTGCCAGCAGTGGGGGGTTCGTAGATACGCAGTATTTT	CASSGGFVDTQYF
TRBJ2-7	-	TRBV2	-	TGTGCCAGCAGTGCGGGTCAGTCCGAGCAGTACTTC	CASSAGQSEQYF
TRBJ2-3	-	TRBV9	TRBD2	TGTGCCAGCAGCGACAGCGGGAGGATCACAGATACGCAGTATTTT	CASSDSGRITDTQYF
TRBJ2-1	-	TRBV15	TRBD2	TGTGCCACCAGCAGAGTAGCGGGGGAACTCTCCTACAATGAGCAGTTCTTC	CATSRVAGELSYNEQFF
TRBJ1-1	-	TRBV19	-	TGTGCCAGTACCTATTCTGGTAGTTCCACCTATCCAGCTTTCTTT	CASTYSGSSTYPAFF
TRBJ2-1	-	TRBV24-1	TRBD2	TGTGCCACCAGTGACCCGACTAGCGGGAGATCAGGGAATGAGCAGTTCTTC	CATSDPTSGRSGNEQFF
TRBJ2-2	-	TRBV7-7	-	TGTGCTAGCAGCCCCAATTATGGCCGGGAGCTGTTTTTT	CASSPNYGRELFF
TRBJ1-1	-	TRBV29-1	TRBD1	TGCAGCGTTGCAGTTGCAGGGGGTAACACTGAAGCTTTCTTT	CSVAVAGGNTEAFF
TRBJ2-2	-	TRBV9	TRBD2	TGTGCCAGCAGCGTTAGCGGGAGGGCCCTAGGCACCGGGGAGCTGTTTTTT	CASSVSGRALGTGELFF
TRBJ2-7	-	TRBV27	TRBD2	TGTGCCAGCAGTTTTGGCCCCGGGGACTATACCTACGAGCAGTACTTC	CASSFGPGDYTYEQYF
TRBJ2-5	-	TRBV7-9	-	TGTGCCAGCAGCTTCGGGACTCCTGGGTGGGAGACCCAGTACTTC	CASSFGTPGWETQYF
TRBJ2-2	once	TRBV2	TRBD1	TGTGCCAGCGGCCGGACAGGGGGCATGACCGGGGAGCTGTTTTTT	CASGRTGGMTGELFF
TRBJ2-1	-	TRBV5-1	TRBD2	TGCGCCAGCAGCCCAGGGTCTAGCGGAAGCTACAATGAGCAGTTCTTC	CASSPGSSGSYNEQFF
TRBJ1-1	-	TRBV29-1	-	TGCAGCGTTCAGGGGCATTCTTTCACTGAAGCTTTCTTT	CSVQGHSFTEAFF
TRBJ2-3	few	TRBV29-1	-	TGCAGCGCTCAGGGACACCCCGGGGCCTCAGATACGCAGTATTTT	CSAQGHPGASDTQYF
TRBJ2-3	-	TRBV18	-	TGTGCCAGCTCACCATCGGCTTACGAGACTAGCACAGATACGCAGTATTTT	CASSPSAYETSTDTQYF
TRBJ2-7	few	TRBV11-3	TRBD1	TGTGCCAGCAGCCCGACAGGGGGCTTCCACGAGCAGTACTTC	CASSPTGGFHEQYF
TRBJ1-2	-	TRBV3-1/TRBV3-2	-	TGTGCCAGCAACCCGACCGACGGATTCGGGGGCTACACCTTC	CASNPTDGFGGYTF
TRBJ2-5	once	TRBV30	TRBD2	TGTGCCTGGAGTTTACTAGCGGGACAAGAGACCCAGTACTTC	CAWSLLAGQETQYF
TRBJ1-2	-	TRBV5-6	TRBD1	TGTGCCAGCAGCTCCGGGACAGGGGGGATTTATGGCTACACCTTC	CASSSGTGGIYGYTF
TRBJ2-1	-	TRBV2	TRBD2	TGTGCCAGCAGGCCCGGGACTAGCGGTGAGCAGTTCTTC	CASRPGTSGEQFF
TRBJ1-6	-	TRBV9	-	TGTGCCAGCAGCGCGGGAGGACGGGACCCTTCACCCCTCCACTTT	CASSAGGRDPSPLHF
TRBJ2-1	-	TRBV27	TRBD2	TGTGCCAGCAGTTCGGAAGCGGGGGGGTACAATGAGCAGTTCTTC	CASSSEAGGYNEQFF
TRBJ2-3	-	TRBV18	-	TGTGCCAGCTCCCAAGCGCGGTTCAACACAGATACGCAGTATTTT	CASSQARFNTDTQYF
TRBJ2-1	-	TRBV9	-	TGTGCCAGCAGCCGCGAGGGGGTCTCCTACAATGAGCAGTTCTTC	CASSREGVSYNEQFF
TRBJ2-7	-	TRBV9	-	TGTGCCAGCAGCGTAGGTCCTTCGGCCTACGAGCAGTACTTC	CASSVGPSAYEQYF
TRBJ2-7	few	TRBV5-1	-	TGCGCCAGCCGCTGGAGTGGGGGGAAAAACTACGAGCAGTACTTC	CASRWSGGKNYEQYF
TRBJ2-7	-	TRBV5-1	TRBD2	TGCGCCAGCAGCAAGGGCGGGAGATCCTACGAGCAGTACTTC	CASSKGGRSYEQYF
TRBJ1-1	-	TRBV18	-	TGTGCCAGCTCACCGCGTGACCCACGGGGGATGAACACTGAAGCTTTCTTT	CASSPRDPRGMNTEAFF